The T cell receptor (beta chain) described here comes from a study of regulatory T cells in long-lasting Graves disease. This clonotype was seen repeatedly, ten times or more. Its specificity is not known. Whole-study findings and limits: TRBV28, TRBJ1-2 and TRBJ2-5 were favored in persistent disease. Results may be inaccurate due to the small sample size.

CDR1 and CDR2 (germline): MNHEY, SVGAGI. The CDR3 runs to 17 residues. The ends were cut back, 2 bases at V and 3 bases at J, with 17 bases in the middle. Stated time point: newly diagnosed GD, antithyroid drugs for less than 3 months. Preparation of the TCR library used RNA extracted from PBMCs. Sequencing libraries for TCR beta were prepared with iRepertoire HTBI primers and Arm-PCR of CDR3 regions. One entry per CDR3 protein results from TCRdb running MiXCR on the multiplex PCR reads. The table shows some 500,000 distinct CDR3 sequences, with more than 15% occurring only once. These data were also filed under a second study, of T cells in Graves' hyperthyroidism and ophthalmopathy. As that report states: Absent ophthalmopathy progression within 18 months defined stable Graves' hyperthyroidism.

This clonotype originated in a woman aged 35 to 59 with Graves disease. The sequences come from peripheral blood mononuclear cells (PBMCs), collected at new diagnosis, from a patient treated with antithyroid drugs. The genes are TRBV6-5 and TRBJ2-1; D perhaps matches TRBD2 (7 bases). The CDR3 loop reads CASSYGGAGSGYNEQFF. The CDR3, as DNA: TGTGCCAGCAGTTACGGGGGGGCAGGAAGCGGCTACAATGAGCAGTTCTTC.